This TCR beta chain was recovered during a study of T cell responses to AZD1222 COVID-19 vaccine. Study-level points and caveats: Unmutated variant regions are reportedly targeted by nearly half of spike-specific TCRs.

The assay was immunoSEQ multiplex PCR, and TCRdb's table has in-frame clones only and misses some. The sample has some 100,000 clones; roughly 89% are singletons. With regard to this clone: Its antigen is undetermined.

Material: peripheral blood, obtained on day 0 of AZD1222 vaccination. This receptor was taken from an adult in good health.

CDR3 sequence reads: CASSEMGGAAGNQPQHF. The DNA for the CDR3 is TGTGCCAGCAGTGAAATGGGGGGCGCCGCGGGCAATCAGCCCCAGCATTTT. This chain links TRBV6-1 with TRBJ1-5; the D gene is possibly TRBD1 (6 bases). Between the trimmed V and J ends, which lost 2 bases and 2 bases, there was a span of 16 bases. The CDR3 has 17 amino acids. Germline CDR1 MNHNS, CDR2 SASEGT.